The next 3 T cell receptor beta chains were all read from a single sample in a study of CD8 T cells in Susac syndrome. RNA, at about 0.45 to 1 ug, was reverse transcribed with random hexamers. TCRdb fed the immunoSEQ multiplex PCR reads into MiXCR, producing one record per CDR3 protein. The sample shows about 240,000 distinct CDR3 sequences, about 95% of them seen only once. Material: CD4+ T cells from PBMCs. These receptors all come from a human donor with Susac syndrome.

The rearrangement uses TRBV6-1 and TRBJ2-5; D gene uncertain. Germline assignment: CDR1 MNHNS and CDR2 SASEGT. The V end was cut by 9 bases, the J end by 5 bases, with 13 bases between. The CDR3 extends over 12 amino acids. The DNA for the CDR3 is TGTGCCAGTTCCATAAGGGTGGAGACCCAGTACTTC. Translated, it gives CASSIRVETQYF.

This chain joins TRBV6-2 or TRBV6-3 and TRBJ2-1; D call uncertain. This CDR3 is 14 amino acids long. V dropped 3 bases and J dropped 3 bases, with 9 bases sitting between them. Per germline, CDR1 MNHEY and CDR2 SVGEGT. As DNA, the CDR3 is TGTGCCAGCAGTTATACTAATCACTACAATGAGCAGTTCTTC. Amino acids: CASSYTNHYNEQFF.

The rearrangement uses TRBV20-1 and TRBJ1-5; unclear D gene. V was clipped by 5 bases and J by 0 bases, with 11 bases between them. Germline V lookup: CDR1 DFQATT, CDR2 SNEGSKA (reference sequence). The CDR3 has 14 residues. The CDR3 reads CSALSPNSNQPQHF. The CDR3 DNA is TGCAGTGCTCTCTCCCCGAATAGCAATCAGCCCCAGCATTTT.